Following are 22 T cell receptor beta chains from one sample sequenced in a study of blood T cell repertoires in COVID-19. Sequencing was performed with immunoSEQ multiplex PCR; in TCRdb, only in-frame clones are kept and a portion is missing. Counted here are 350,000 to 550,000 clones, 80% to 90% occurring once; the ten biggest clones make up more than 0.95%. The sample comprised PBMCs or T cells enriched from blood (not recorded which). These receptors were taken from a man younger than 45 who had recovered from COVID-19.

This rearrangement joins TRBV18 to TRBJ2-1, with 7 bases fitting TRBD2. Germline CDR1 reads KGHSH; CDR2 reads LQKENI. Unmatched junction bases numbered 4, after V lost 2 bases and J lost 3 bases. This CDR3 spans 15 amino acids. In DNA form, the CDR3 reads TGTGCCAGCTCACCATCACTAGCGAGCTACAATGAGCAGTTCTTC. Protein sequence: CASSPSLASYNEQFF.

The chain uses TRBV14 and TRBJ2-7, with TRBD2 matching over 14 bases. The CDR3 length is 13 residues. Per germline, CDR1 SGHDN and CDR2 FVKESK. V lost 10 bases and J lost 7; bases outside the gene matches: 6. CDR3 in amino acids: CATGLAGGREQYF. DNA of the CDR3: TGTGCCACCGGACTAGCGGGGGGCCGGGAGCAGTACTTC.

This chain connects TRBV2 to TRBJ2-7; TRBD2 is a possible D gene (5 bases). The CDR3 runs 13 residues. V dropped 5 bases and J dropped 2 bases, with 10 bases sitting between them. CDR1 and CDR2 (germline): SNHLY, FYNNEI. CDR3 in DNA: TGTGCCAGCAGTAGCGGAATTACCTACGAGCAGTACTTC. Protein sequence: CASSSGITYEQYF.

This chain links TRBV7-8 with TRBJ2-5, with D tentatively TRBD1 (6 bases). This CDR3 comprises 13 residues. Trimming removed 4 bases from V and 5 bases from J, with 11 bases in between. Germline values: CDR1 SGHVS, CDR2 FQNEAQ. In nucleotides, the CDR3 is TGTGCCAGCAGCTACAGGGAAGGCGAGACCCAGTACTTC. Residues: CASSYREGETQYF.

This clone is a singleton in its sample. The V call is TRBV15, the J call TRBJ2-3; 8 bases are shared with TRBD2. The J segment lost 0 bases and the V segment lost 3 bases, leaving 2 bases of the junction unmatched. The CDR3 loop spans 15 amino acids. Germline loops: CDR1 LNHNV, CDR2 YYDKDF (reference sequence). Written as DNA, the CDR3 is TGTGCCACCAGCAGTAGCGGGATTAGCACAGATACGCAGTATTTT. It encodes CATSSSGISTDTQYF.

The genes are TRBV6-5 and TRBJ2-5; maybe TRBD2 (5 bases). CDR1 is MNHEY and CDR2 is SVGAGI in the germline V gene. The germline V and J ends were trimmed by 0 bases and 1 base, with 12 bases remaining between them. The CDR3 runs to 16 residues. The CDR3 region is CASSYSMSGIQETQYF. In DNA form, the CDR3 reads TGTGCCAGCAGTTACTCGATGAGCGGAATCCAAGAGACCCAGTACTTC.

The genes are TRBV28 and TRBJ1-4; tentative D call: TRBD1 (5 bases). Germline lookup yields CDR1 MDHEN and CDR2 SYDVKM. The CDR3 contains 16 residues. The V end lost 2 bases, the J end lost 0 bases, and 10 bases lay between the germline ends. CDR3 coding DNA: TGTGCCAGCAGTTTAGGGGGACTCGCAACTAATGAAAAACTGTTTTTT. Translation gives CASSLGGLATNEKLFF.

V and J are TRBV12-3 or TRBV12-4 and TRBJ2-2; D may be TRBD1 (5 bases). There are 13 residues in the CDR3. Trimming cost V 5 bases and J 7 bases, with 11 bases left between them. The chain's CDR3 is CASSAGHSGELFF. The CDR3 DNA follows: TGTGCCAGCAGTGCAGGACACAGCGGGGAGCTGTTTTTT.

V gene TRBV5-1 combines with J gene TRBJ1-3, with D perhaps TRBD1 (5 bases). The CDR3 spans 14 residues. V lost 2 bases and J 0 bases, leaving 6 bases between the germline ends. The germline V gene has CDR1 SGHRS and CDR2 YFSETQ. CDR3 nucleotides: TGCGCCAGCAGCTTACAGGTCTCTGGAAACACCATATATTTT. Protein product: CASSLQVSGNTIYF.

The chain combines TRBV18 with TRBJ2-7, with 7 bases fitting TRBD1. Germline CDR1 and CDR2: KGHSH and LQKENI. The CDR3 runs to 14 residues. The V and J ends lost 3 bases and 2 bases, in that order; junction bases with no gene match: 4. The CDR3 region is CASSPGTAAYEQYF. As DNA, the CDR3 is TGTGCCAGCTCACCGGGGACAGCCGCCTACGAGCAGTACTTC.

DNA for the CDR3: TGTGCCAGCAGCACGACAAGCTATGGCTACACCTTC. Amino acid sequence: CASSTTSYGYTF. This chain uses TRBV3-1 (or the pseudogene TRBV3-2) with TRBJ1-2; D unclear. V lost 5 bases to trimming and J lost 4 bases, with 8 bases between them. Germline V CDR1 and CDR2: LGHDT, YNNKEL (reference sequence). The CDR3 length is 12 residues.

This chain connects TRBV6-1 to TRBJ2-1; TRBD2 matches at 7 bases. V shed 1 base and J 4 bases; nucleotides not matched to a gene: 4. CDR1 is MNHNS and CDR2 is SASEGT in the germline V gene. This CDR3 is built from 15 residues. CDR3 protein: CASSEGASGYNEQFF. CDR3 nucleotide sequence: TGTGCCAGCAGTGAAGGGGCTAGCGGATACAATGAGCAGTTCTTC.

J is TRBJ1-1 and V is TRBV30, with D tentatively TRBD1 (5 bases). Trimming shortened V by 1 base and J by 3 bases, and 15 bases separated the two germline ends. CDR1 and CDR2 (germline): GTSNPN, SVGIG (reference sequence). The CDR3 covers 15 residues. The CDR3: CAWSGKGYRDTEAFF. The CDR3 nucleotides read TGTGCCTGGAGTGGAAAGGGGTATCGGGACACTGAAGCTTTCTTT.

The chain joins TRBV21-1 to TRBJ2-5; TRBD1, the table's D call, was not compared with the DNA. TRBV21-1 is reported as a pseudogene. The CDR3 loop spans 12 amino acids. The CDR3 spells CASSKQQETQYF. The CDR3 coding sequence is TGTGCCAGCAGCAAACAACAAGAGACCCAGTACTTC.

This chain connects TRBV19 to TRBJ1-1; D not certain. The CDR3 length is 12 residues. Germline CDR1 LNHDA, CDR2 SQIVND (reference sequence). Trimming stripped 5 bases from V and 4 bases from J, with 8 bases between. Written as DNA, the CDR3 is TGTGCCAGTAGTGGGGAGGGCACTGAAGCTTTCTTT. It yields the protein CASSGEGTEAFF.

The chain uses TRBV12-3 or TRBV12-4 and TRBJ2-5; no clear D. This CDR3 contains 12 residues. V lost 7 bases and J 2 bases, leaving 8 bases between the germline ends. The DNA for the CDR3 is TGTGCCAGCACAGGTACTCAAGAGACCCAGTACTTC. It codes for CASTGTQETQYF.

This clone was recorded a few times. The V gene is TRBV30, the J gene TRBJ1-4, with 8 bases matching TRBD1. CDR3 length equals 14 residues. Germline trimming cut 0 bases from V and 6 bases from J; bases unmatched to any gene: 3. In germline, CDR1 is GTSNPN, CDR2 SVGIG (reference sequence). Written as DNA, the CDR3 is TGTGCCTGGAGTGTAACAGGGGGAGATGAAAAACTGTTTTTT. It yields the protein CAWSVTGGDEKLFF. Full variable domain (remainder filled in from reference TRBV30 and TRBJ1-4): SQTIHQWPATLVQPVGSPLSLECTVEGTSNPNLYWYRQAAGRGLQLLFYSVGIGQISSEVPQNLSASRPQDRQFILSSKKLLLSDSGFYLCAWSVTGGDEKLFFGSGTQLSVL.

The chain is built from TRBV5-4 and TRBJ2-3; 10 nucleotides line up with TRBD2. The CDR3 is 19 amino acids. With 1 base clipped from V and 0 bases from J, the junction kept 11 bases outside the gene matches. Germline V CDR1 and CDR2: SGHNT, YYREEE (reference sequence). The CDR3 spells CASSLPQDTSGTSTDTQYF. The CDR3, as DNA: TGTGCCAGCAGCTTGCCCCAAGACACTAGCGGGACTAGCACAGATACGCAGTATTTT.

V usage is TRBV18 and J usage is TRBJ2-7; D possibly corresponds to TRBD1 (6 bases). CDR1 and CDR2 from the germline V gene are KGHSH and LQKENI. Trimming stripped 1 base from V and 7 bases from J, with 14 bases between. This CDR3 spans 14 amino acids. The CDR3 is CASSPLTGMREQYF. CDR3 in DNA: TGTGCCAGCTCACCACTTACAGGGATGAGGGAGCAGTACTTC.

V usage is TRBV5-1 and J usage is TRBJ2-7; 7 nucleotides agree with TRBD2. Germline CDR1 SGHRS, CDR2 YFSETQ. Trimming removed 3 bases from V and 3 bases from J; junction bases left unmatched: 3. The CDR3 spans 13 residues. CDR3 sequence reads: CASSSLADYEQYF. CDR3 nucleotide sequence: TGCGCCAGCAGCTCCCTAGCGGACTACGAGCAGTACTTC. The full variable domain, with the rest looked up from reference TRBV5-1 and TRBJ2-7, is KAGVTQTPRYLIKTRGQQVTLSCSPISGHRSVSWYQQTPGQGLQFLFEYFSETQRNKGNFPGRFSGRQFSNSRSEMNVSTLELGDSALYLCASSSLADYEQYFGPGTRLTVT.

This chain links TRBV28 with TRBJ1-2, with 8 nucleotides matching TRBD1. Germline values: CDR1 MDHEN, CDR2 SYDVKM. The CDR3 extends over 14 amino acids. The trim removed 6 bases at V and 2 bases at J, leaving 5 bases unmatched. For the CDR3, the DNA is TGTGCCAGCAGCACGACAGGGGCCAACTATGGCTACACCTTC. Protein: CASSTTGANYGYTF.

The J gene is TRBJ1-2, the V gene TRBV7-2; TRBD1 aligns across 7 bases. CDR1 and CDR2 (germline): SGHTA, FQGNSA. Trimming took 1 base from V and 4 from J; bases not matched to a gene: 3. The CDR3 extends over 14 amino acids. The CDR3 loop is CASSLVAGGYGYTF. The CDR3, as DNA: TGTGCCAGCAGCTTAGTGGCAGGGGGCTATGGCTACACCTTC.